The entry that follows covers one T cell receptor beta chain sequence. This entry comes from a study of blood T cell repertoires in COVID-19. Whole-study context: Collection of acute and convalescent COVID-19 samples took place in the United States, Italy and Spain. The analysed material was cDNA or gDNA that came from T cells, B-cell-depleted T cells, or PBMCs.

As handled by the study authors: Nucleated cell number was recorded as an estimate derived from reference gene primer amplification. TCRdb's table, derived via immunoSEQ multiplex PCR, lists solely in-frame clones and lacks some. The V and J calls and the clone size are those of that table, but D and trimming were determined from the DNA. The sample shows approximately 97,000 clones, 75% to 95% of them seen only once. V lost 0 bases to trimming and J lost 8 bases; unmatched junction nucleotides: 18. The CDR3 totals 18 residues. From germline, CDR1 is SGHRS and CDR2 YFSETQ. What was sequenced was peripheral blood. This clonotype was obtained from a man aged 60-69 years with acute or convalescent COVID-19. The V gene is TRBV5-1, the J gene TRBJ1-2; 8 bases line up with TRBD1. The CDR3 coding sequence is TGCGCCAGCAGCTTGGTCCCACATTGGTCCCAGGGGGCTCGGGGCTACACCTTC. It yields the protein CASSLVPHWSQGARGYTF.